The entry below describes one TCR beta chain. What it recognizes is unknown. The sample belongs to a study of CD4+ T cells in melanoma. Whole-study results and caveats: Reportedly, melanoma neoantigen-specific CD4+ T cells showed varied differentiation states. CD8+ T cell, macrophage and B cell function reportedly correlated with neoantigen-specific CD4+ T cells.

The CDR3 has 13 residues. Trimming removed 8 bases at V and 10 bases at J, with 15 bases between. The V gene's germline CDR1 is MNHEY and CDR2 SMNVEV (reference sequence). Profiling relied on immunoSEQ multiplex PCR, and the TCRdb table lists in-frame clones only, not all of them. The sample yields 10,000 or so clones, about 60% seen once. This clonotype originated in a human donor with melanoma. The sequencing input was cells from a culture (not recorded whether cultured in vitro). V and J are TRBV27 and TRBJ1-6; D is ambiguous. This chain's CDR3 is CASGPFDTSPLHF. Written as DNA, the CDR3 is TGTGCCAGCGGACCTTTTGACACCTCACCCCTCCACTTT.